The rows below give T cell receptor beta chains drawn from one sample of a study of early T cells in non-severe SARS-CoV-2 infection. TCRdb used MiXCR to reprocess the 5' RACE reads, holding one entry per CDR3 protein. The sample lists 77,000 or so distinct CDR3 sequences, roughly 15% seen once, with around 3.6% in the top ten. The sample in question was whole blood, obtained at baseline. The receptors derive from an adult who was a healthcare worker with PCR-confirmed SARS-CoV-2 infection or an uninfected control (not recorded which). Both conserved end residues are trimmed from each CDR3. Fields, in order: CDR3 protein, V gene, J gene.

cdr3_aa: ASSQEKGSPLEAF
v_call: TRBV4-2
j_call: TRBJ1-1

cdr3_aa: ASSPMFRDGDNYGYT
v_call: TRBV12-3/TRBV12-4
j_call: TRBJ1-2

cdr3_aa: ASSVNPQGEQY
v_call: TRBV9
j_call: TRBJ2-7

cdr3_aa: ASSLAMSWSGLNYNEQF
v_call: TRBV7-8
j_call: TRBJ2-1

cdr3_aa: ASVDSRNNEQF
v_call: TRBV5-1
j_call: TRBJ2-1

cdr3_aa: ASRTGAGTLAKNIQY
v_call: TRBV6-6
j_call: TRBJ2-4

cdr3_aa: ASRVRQEANYGYT
v_call: TRBV2
j_call: TRBJ1-2

cdr3_aa: ASSYGPTDTQY
v_call: TRBV6-5
j_call: TRBJ2-3

cdr3_aa: ASSLRGGGMNTEAF
v_call: TRBV5-1
j_call: TRBJ1-1

cdr3_aa: ASSSALTGGTEAF
v_call: TRBV27
j_call: TRBJ1-1

cdr3_aa: ASSPTGLAGAAEQY
v_call: TRBV5-1
j_call: TRBJ2-7